Presented here are 24 T cell receptor beta chains from one specimen sequenced in a study of beta chain features in type 1 diabetes. Since all of the isolated RNA was reverse transcribed, expressed TCRB transcripts were what got sequenced. The repertoire was sequenced with immunoSEQ multiplex PCR; TCRdb's copy has only in-frame clones and lacks some. The sample records about half a million clones, about an eighth being singletons. Sequencing used naive CD4+ T cells from blood. The receptors originated from a woman under 30 in good health.

Worth noting for this clone: This CDR3 is also generated by other DNA sequences in the sample. The rearrangement uses TRBV7-3 and TRBJ2-3; 7 bases are a match to TRBD2. V lost 5 bases to trimming and J lost 0 bases; unmatched junction nucleotides: 2. Germline-derived CDR1 and CDR2 are SGHTA and FQGTGA. The CDR3 totals 14 residues. CDR3 DNA: TGTGCCAGCAGCCCGGGACTAAGCACAGATACGCAGTATTTT. This codes for CASSPGLSTDTQYF.

The V gene is TRBV7-2, the J gene TRBJ2-7, with D perhaps matching TRBD2 (5 bases). Germline V gene lookup returns CDR1 SGHTA and CDR2 FQGNSA. CDR3 length equals 14 residues. The V gene lost 1 base and the J gene lost 4 bases, with 11 bases spanning the gap. CDR3 region: CASSLVVAKYEQYF. CDR3 bases: TGTGCCAGCAGCTTAGTGGTAGCGAAGTACGAGCAGTACTTC.

This clone was seen only a few times. V gene TRBV7-2 combines with J gene TRBJ2-7, with D tentatively TRBD2 (6 bases). Trimming removed 5 bases at V and 0 bases at J, with 14 bases between. The CDR3 spans 15 residues. Germline CDR1 is SGHTA and CDR2 is FQGNSA. CDR3: CASSIGLTLSYEQYF. The DNA of the CDR3 is TGTGCCAGCAGCATAGGACTAACCCTCTCCTACGAGCAGTACTTC.

V is TRBV5-4 and J is TRBJ2-1; D gene unclear. CDR1 and CDR2 from the germline V gene are SGHNT and YYREEE (reference sequence). The CDR3 consists of 15 residues. With 5 bases removed from V and 0 bases from J, the gap between germline ends came to 12 bases. DNA of the CDR3: TGTGCCAGCAGTCTGGGGTCTGGCTCCTACAATGAGCAGTTCTTC. Translation: CASSLGSGSYNEQFF.

This clone was counted only a few times. Distinct nucleotide sequences in the sample also encode this CDR3. The chain uses TRBV7-3 and TRBJ2-3; D is unclear. The CDR3 runs 13 residues. CDR1 and CDR2 (germline): SGHTA, FQGTGA. Trimming took 2 bases from V and 1 from J, leaving 4 bases between them. CDR3 loop: CASSLLGTDTQYF. Written as DNA, the CDR3 is TGTGCCAGCAGCTTACTCGGCACAGATACGCAGTATTTT.

The chain uses TRBV7-9 and TRBJ2-1; 13 positions agree with TRBD2. CDR1 is SEHNR, CDR2 FQNEAQ, per germline (reference sequence). Trimming at V came to 5 bases and at J to 8 bases, leaving 12 bases not matched to a gene. The CDR3 consists of 17 residues. As DNA, the CDR3 is TGTGCCAGCAGCCACTGGACTAGCGGGAGCTCTCCCCATGAGCAGTTCTTC. Its protein is CASSHWTSGSSPHEQFF.

The genes are TRBV7-2 and TRBJ2-3; D perhaps matches TRBD1 (5 bases). Looked up from germline, CDR1 is SGHTA and CDR2 is FQGNSA. CDR3 length: 13 residues. V lost 5 bases, J lost 3 bases, and 9 bases lay in between. CDR3 protein: CASSPDITDTQYF. Written as DNA, the CDR3 is TGTGCCAGCAGCCCGGACATAACAGATACGCAGTATTTT. Using reference TRBV7-2 and TRBJ2-3 for the parts outside the CDR3, the full variable domain is GAGVSQSPSNKVTEKGKDVELRCDPISGHTALYWYRQSLGQGLEFLIYFQGNSAPDKSGLPSDRFSAERTGGSVSTLTIQRTQQEDSAVYLCASSPDITDTQYFGPGTRLTVL.

The chain carries TRBV6-5 and TRBJ2-1, with D possibly being TRBD1 (6 bases). The CDR3 length is 13 residues. Per germline, CDR1 MNHEY and CDR2 SVGAGI. V was cut by 5 bases and J by 4 bases, with 9 bases left in between. The CDR3 sequence: CASSMDSYNEQFF. Written as DNA, the CDR3 is TGTGCCAGCAGTATGGACAGTTACAATGAGCAGTTCTTC.

The chain links TRBV6-6 to TRBJ2-2; D not certain. This CDR3 region has 13 residues. Trimming took 6 bases from V and 5 from J, leaving 10 bases between them. Germline V CDR1 and CDR2: MNHNY, SVGAGI (reference sequence). CDR3 region: CASSPAVTGELFF. The DNA of the CDR3 is TGTGCCAGCAGCCCCGCGGTTACCGGGGAGCTGTTTTTT.

This clone was seen a few times. The CDR3 bases are TGCGCCAGCAGCCAAGCCCGGGACAGGGCCCTCGGGTCCCTCCACTTT. This gives the protein CASSQARDRALGSLHF. The gene calls are TRBV4-3 and TRBJ1-6; 9 bases fit TRBD1. The trim removed 1 base at V and 14 bases at J, leaving 12 bases unmatched. CDR1 is LGHNA and CDR2 is YSLEER in the germline V gene. The CDR3 sequence is 16 residues long.

The V gene is TRBV4-2, the J gene TRBJ1-2; D is undetermined. The CDR3 totals 15 residues. Germline V gene data show CDR1 as LGHNA and CDR2 as YNFKEQ. V gave up 0 bases and J gave up 2 bases, with 10 bases separating them. CDR3 bases: TGTGCCAGCAGCCAAGACGCCGAGCACAACTATGGCTACACCTTC. Protein product: CASSQDAEHNYGYTF.

This clone was counted only a few times. The V and J genes are TRBV20-1 and TRBJ1-2; D uncertain. The CDR3 length is 11 residues. Trimming shortened V by 4 bases and J by 6 bases, and 9 bases separated the two germline ends. Per the germline V gene, CDR1 is DFQATT and CDR2 is SNEGSKA (reference sequence). The CDR3 nucleotides are TGCAGTGCTATGTTTCTACATGGCTACACCTTC. Its protein is CSAMFLHGYTF.

The table lists this clone with a few counts. The chain joins TRBV23-1 to TRBJ2-7; 8 positions match TRBD2. TRBV23-1 qualifies as an ORF whose function is uncertain. The CDR3 totals 14 residues. V lost 6 bases, J lost 1 base, and 5 bases stayed unmatched. The CDR3 loop is CASSESGGSYEQYF. Written as DNA, the CDR3 is TGCGCCAGCAGCGAAAGCGGGGGATCCTACGAGCAGTACTTC.

The table lists this clone with a few counts. This sequence joins TRBV15 and TRBJ2-1; maybe TRBD2 (6 bases). This CDR3 contains 14 residues. CDR1 and CDR2 (germline): LNHNV, YYDKDF (reference sequence). Trimming stripped 5 bases from V and 5 bases from J, with 13 bases between. Here the CDR3 DNA reads TGTGCCACCAGCCTCCCGGGGGTGGACAATGAGCAGTTCTTC. As protein: CATSLPGVDNEQFF.

The chain recombines TRBV7-2 with TRBJ2-7, with 7 bases identical to TRBD1. The CDR3 sequence is 13 residues long. V gave up 1 base and J gave up 9 bases; unmatched junction bases: 6. The germline CDR1 and CDR2 sequences are SGHTA and FQGNSA. The CDR3 loop is CASSLEDRDRQYF. DNA for the CDR3: TGTGCCAGCAGCTTAGAAGACAGGGATCGGCAGTACTTC.

The rearrangement uses TRBV25-1 and TRBJ1-6, with D possibly being TRBD1 (5 bases). The V end was cut by 0 bases, the J end by 6 bases, with 12 bases between. The germline gives CDR1 MGHDK, CDR2 SYGVNS. The CDR3 runs to 16 residues. The CDR3: CASSEYRRGSNSPLHF. Written as DNA, the CDR3 is TGTGCCAGCAGTGAATATAGGAGGGGCAGTAATTCACCCCTCCACTTT. The full variable domain, in which reference TRBV25-1 and TRBJ1-6 provide the parts outside the CDR3, is EADIYQTPRYLVIGTGKKITLECSQTMGHDKMYWYQQDPGMELHLIHYSYGVNSTEKGDLSSESTVSRIRTEHFPLTLESARPSHTSQYLCASSEYRRGSNSPLHFGNGTRLTVT.

V usage is TRBV21-1 and J usage is TRBJ2-3; the D call in the table, TRBD1, was not verified against the DNA. TRBV21-1 is reported as a pseudogene. CDR3 length equals 16 residues. CDR3 nucleotides: TGTGCCAGCAGCAAAATCTCTCACAGAGGCACAGATACGCAGTATTTT. Protein sequence: CASSKISHRGTDTQYF.

In DNA form, the CDR3 reads TGCGCCAGCAGCGGCCTCTACTCCTACGAGCAGTACTTC. Protein product: CASSGLYSYEQYF. The chain links TRBV5-1 to TRBJ2-7; D call uncertain. This CDR3 region has 13 residues. V was clipped by 4 bases and J by 0 bases, with 8 bases between them. CDR1 and CDR2 (germline): SGHRS, YFSETQ. Full variable domain (missing parts from reference TRBV5-1 and TRBJ2-7): KAGVTQTPRYLIKTRGQQVTLSCSPISGHRSVSWYQQTPGQGLQFLFEYFSETQRNKGNFPGRFSGRQFSNSRSEMNVSTLELGDSALYLCASSGLYSYEQYFGPGTRLTVT.

This clone was seen a handful of times. The chain combines TRBV5-6 with TRBJ2-6; the D is unclear. Germline V gives CDR1 SGHDT, CDR2 YYEEEE. The CDR3 runs to 14 residues. Trimming left V 4 bases short and J 8 bases short, with 13 bases between. Here the CDR3 reads CASSIRTWTNVLTF. CDR3 nucleotides: TGTGCCAGCAGCATTAGGACGTGGACCAACGTCCTGACTTTC.

This clone has just a few counts. The gene calls are TRBV4-3 and TRBJ1-5; the D is unclear. There are 14 residues in the CDR3. The V end lost 1 base, the J end lost 4 bases, and 8 bases lay between the germline ends. Germline-derived CDR1 and CDR2 are LGHNA and YSLEER. The chain's CDR3 is CASSQVSGNQPQHF. The CDR3, as DNA: TGCGCCAGCAGCCAAGTCTCGGGGAATCAGCCCCAGCATTTT.

Only a few counts were recorded for this clone. The gene calls are TRBV30 and TRBJ2-3; D gene uncertain. V gave up 2 bases and J gave up 3 bases, with 15 bases separating them. The CDR3 has 15 amino acids. Per germline, CDR1 GTSNPN and CDR2 SVGIG (reference sequence). The CDR3 DNA reads as TGTGCCTGGAGTTTACCCGCACTGTCAACAGATACGCAGTATTTT. Its translation: CAWSLPALSTDTQYF.

This clone appeared a few times. The chain couples TRBV19 to TRBJ1-5, with a possible D match to TRBD1 (5 bases). The CDR3 spans 15 residues. Trimming stripped 7 bases from V and 6 bases from J, with 19 bases between. CDR1 is LNHDA, CDR2 SQIVND, per germline (reference sequence). The CDR3 protein is CASIPGGTVLQPQHF. DNA for the CDR3: TGTGCCAGTATCCCGGGGGGGACCGTCCTTCAGCCCCAGCATTTT.

In this sample, this clone turned up a few times. Within the sample, other DNA sequences also encode this same CDR3. CDR3 bases: TGTGCCAGCTCACCTGATAGTAACTATGGCTACACCTTC. Translation gives CASSPDSNYGYTF. V is TRBV18 and J is TRBJ1-2; D is uncertain. V shed 3 bases and J shed 1 base, with 6 bases lying between them. CDR3 length equals 13 residues. The germline V gene has CDR1 KGHSH and CDR2 LQKENI.

The chain carries TRBV9 and TRBJ2-7; a possible D gene is TRBD2 (5 bases). The CDR3 loop spans 17 amino acids. Germline CDR1 and CDR2: SGDLS and YYNGEE. V lost 3 bases, J lost 5 bases, and 24 bases lay in between. The CDR3 DNA is TGTGCCAGCAGCGCCTCTGGAGAGAGGTGGAGGAGCCACGAGCAGTACTTC. As protein: CASSASGERWRSHEQYF.